This T cell receptor (beta chain) was captured by sequencing in a study of control samples from healthy donors and cancer patients. The germline gives CDR1 SGHTS, CDR2 YDEGEE. V dropped 1 base and J dropped 6 bases, with 8 bases sitting between them. The CDR3 is 13 residues long. Generated by immunoSEQ multiplex PCR, the TCRdb table keeps only in-frame clones and is missing some. The sample records 260,000 or so clones, around 79% being singletons. The sequence was collected from a woman aged 60-70 years with lung cancer. The source material was PBMCs. The rearrangement uses TRBV5-8 and TRBJ1-5; D not certain. The CDR3 DNA follows: TGTGCCAGCAGCTTGACAGCCGGTCAGCCCCAGCATTTT. As protein: CASSLTAGQPQHF.